This T cell receptor beta chain was retrieved from a study of cytomegalovirus exposure and HLA in healthy donors. In the PCR, 60 Vbeta and 13 Jbeta primers were used. Data came from immunoSEQ multiplex PCR; TCRdb stores just in-frame clones and leaves some out. The repertoire holds roughly 120,000 clones, with 60% to 80% as singletons. In this sample, this clone turned up a few times. Germline V gives CDR1 MNHNS, CDR2 SASEGT. There are 16 residues in the CDR3. V was clipped by 4 bases and J by 0 bases, with 12 bases between them. Source material: PBMCs. This sequence joins TRBV6-1 and TRBJ1-4; no reliable D call. This TCR came from a man aged 50 or older in good health and CMV-seropositive. The CDR3 region is CASSGHYSSTNEKLFF. CDR3 bases: TGTGCCAGCAGTGGGCATTACAGTTCAACTAATGAAAAACTGTTTTTT.